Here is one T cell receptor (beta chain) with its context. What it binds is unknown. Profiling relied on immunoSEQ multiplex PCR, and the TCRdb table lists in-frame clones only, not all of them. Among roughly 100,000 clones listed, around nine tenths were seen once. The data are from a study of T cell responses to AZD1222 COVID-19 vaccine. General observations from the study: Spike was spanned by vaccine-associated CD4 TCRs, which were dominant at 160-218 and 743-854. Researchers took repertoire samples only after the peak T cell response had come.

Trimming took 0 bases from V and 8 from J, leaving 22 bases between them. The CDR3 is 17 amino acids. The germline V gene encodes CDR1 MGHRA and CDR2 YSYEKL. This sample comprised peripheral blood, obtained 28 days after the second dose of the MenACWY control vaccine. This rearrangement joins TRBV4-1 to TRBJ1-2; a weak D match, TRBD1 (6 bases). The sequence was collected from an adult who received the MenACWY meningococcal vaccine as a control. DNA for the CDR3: TGCGCCAGCAGCCAAGATGGGGGGGGCCCGGGCAGGTACGGCTACACCTTC. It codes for CASSQDGGGPGRYGYTF.